One sample yielded the 4 T cell receptor beta chains listed below, sequenced in a study of regulatory T cells in long-lasting Graves disease. Time point noted: newly diagnosed GD, antithyroid drugs for less than 3 months. After RNA was extracted from PBMCs, the TCR library was made from it. In building TCR beta libraries, iRepertoire HTBI primers were used together with Arm-PCR of CDR3 regions. Using its own MiXCR run on the multiplex PCR reads, TCRdb lists one record per CDR3 protein. Seen here are under 800,000 distinct CDR3 sequences, around 17% observed once, and the top ten hold roughly 18%. Separately, the same data were catalogued under a study of T cells in Graves' hyperthyroidism and ophthalmopathy.

Sequencing used peripheral blood mononuclear cells (PBMCs), obtained at new diagnosis, from a patient treated with antithyroid drugs. Receptor source: a woman aged 25 to 45 with Graves disease.

This clonotype has just a few counts. The chain joins TRBV20-1 to TRBJ2-7; 7 bases match TRBD2. The CDR3 contains 16 residues. With 3 bases clipped from V and 0 bases from J, the junction kept 11 bases outside the gene matches. Per the germline V gene, CDR1 is DFQATT and CDR2 is SNEGSKA (reference sequence). CDR3 nucleotides: TGCAGTGCTAGTGTTCTGGGAGGGAGAAGCTCCTACGAGCAGTACTTC. Its protein product is CSASVLGGRSSYEQYF.

This clonotype was seen repeatedly, ten times or more. The chain combines TRBV27 with TRBJ1-2; a weak D match, TRBD1 (5 bases). With 3 bases removed from V and 3 bases from J, the gap between germline ends came to 11 bases. Germline CDR1 is MNHEY and CDR2 is SMNVEV (reference sequence). The CDR3 extends over 14 amino acids. The CDR3 loop reads CASSFSGDYYGYTF. CDR3 DNA sequence: TGTGCCAGCAGTTTTTCGGGGGATTACTATGGCTACACCTTC.

This clonotype was observed many times. The chain joins TRBV28 to TRBJ2-1; D gene uncertain. Trimming stripped 10 bases from V and 4 bases from J, with 17 bases between. Germline CDR1 is MDHEN and CDR2 is SYDVKM. The CDR3 consists of 14 residues. The CDR3 protein is CATHAPFPYNEQFF. The CDR3 DNA reads as TGTGCCACACACGCTCCTTTCCCTTACAATGAGCAGTTCTTC. The full variable domain, with the rest looked up from reference TRBV28 and TRBJ2-1, is DVKVTQSSRYLVKRTGEKVFLECVQDMDHENMFWYRQDPGLGLRLIYFSYDVKMKEKGDIPEGYSVSREKKERFSLILESASTNQTSMYLCATHAPFPYNEQFFGPGTRLTVL.

This clonotype was detected ten times or more. The chain recombines TRBV6-5 with TRBJ2-1, with TRBD1 matching 8 bases. V dropped 2 bases and J dropped 11; count of bases not matched to a gene: 5. The CDR3 spans 13 residues. Germline CDR1 reads MNHEY; CDR2 reads SVGAGI. CDR3: CASSYPQGAKQFF. CDR3 nucleotide sequence: TGTGCCAGCAGTTACCCGCAGGGGGCCAAGCAGTTCTTC.